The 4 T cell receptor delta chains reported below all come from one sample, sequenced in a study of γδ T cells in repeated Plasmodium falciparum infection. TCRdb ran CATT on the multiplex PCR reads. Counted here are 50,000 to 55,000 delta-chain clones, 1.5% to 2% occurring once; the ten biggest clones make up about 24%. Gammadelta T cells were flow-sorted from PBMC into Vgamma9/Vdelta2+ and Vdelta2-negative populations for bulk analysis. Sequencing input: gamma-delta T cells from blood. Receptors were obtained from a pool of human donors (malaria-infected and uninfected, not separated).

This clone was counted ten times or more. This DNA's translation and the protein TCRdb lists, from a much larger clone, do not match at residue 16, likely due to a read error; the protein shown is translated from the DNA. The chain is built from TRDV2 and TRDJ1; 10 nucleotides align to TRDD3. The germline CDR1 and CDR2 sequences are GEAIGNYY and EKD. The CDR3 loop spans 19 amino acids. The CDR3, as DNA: TGTGCCTGTGACACCGTAGGGGGGATACGCCGGCACCACACCGATAGACTCATCTTT. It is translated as CACDTVGGIRRHHTDRLIF.

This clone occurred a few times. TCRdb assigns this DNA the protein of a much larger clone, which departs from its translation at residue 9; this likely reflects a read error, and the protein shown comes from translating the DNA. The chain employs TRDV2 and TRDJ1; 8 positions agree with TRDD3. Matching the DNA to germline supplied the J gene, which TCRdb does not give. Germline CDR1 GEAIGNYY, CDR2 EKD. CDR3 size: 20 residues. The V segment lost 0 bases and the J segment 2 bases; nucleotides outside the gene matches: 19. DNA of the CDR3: TGTGCCTGTGACACCGAGGAAGTACAGGGATACGAGGGGGTTACCGATAAACTCATCTTT. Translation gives CACDTEEVQGYEGVTDKLIF.

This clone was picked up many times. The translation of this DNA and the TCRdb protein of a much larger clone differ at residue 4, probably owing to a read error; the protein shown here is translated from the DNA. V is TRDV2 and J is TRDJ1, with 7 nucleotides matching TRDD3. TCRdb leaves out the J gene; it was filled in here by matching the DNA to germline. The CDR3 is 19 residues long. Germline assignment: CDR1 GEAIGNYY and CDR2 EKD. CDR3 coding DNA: TGTGCCTGTGGCACCAACTTACTGGGGATTTACCCTATACCCGATAAACTCATCTTT. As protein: CACGTNLLGIYPIPDKLIF.

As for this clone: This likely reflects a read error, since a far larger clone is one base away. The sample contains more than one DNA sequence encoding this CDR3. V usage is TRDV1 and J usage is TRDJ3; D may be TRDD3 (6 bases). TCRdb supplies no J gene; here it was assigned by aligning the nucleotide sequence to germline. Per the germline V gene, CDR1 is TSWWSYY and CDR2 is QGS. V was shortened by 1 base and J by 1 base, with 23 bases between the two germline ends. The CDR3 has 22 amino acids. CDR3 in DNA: TGTGCTCTTGGGGAACATGGCCTCAGGAGGGATATCGGATCCTGGGACACCCGACAGATGTTTTTC. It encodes CALGEHGLRRDIGSWDTRQMFF.